This T cell receptor (beta chain) was obtained from a study of regulatory T cells in long-lasting Graves disease. Points from the study as a whole: Public clonotype sharing was higher in persistent than newly diagnosed patients. Examination was confined to peripheral blood, excluding thyroid tissue.

This clonotype was observed many times. Its antigen is currently unknown. Assembly of TCR beta libraries relied on iRepertoire HTBI primers together with Arm-PCR of CDR3 regions. TCRdb recomputed calls from the multiplex PCR reads with MiXCR, one row per CDR3 protein. This table holds hundreds of thousands of distinct CDR3 sequences, roughly 17% found once. Trimming stripped 1 base from V and 9 bases from J, with 12 bases between. The germline V gene has CDR1 DFQATT and CDR2 SNEGSKA (reference sequence). The CDR3 consists of 12 residues. The time point here: newly diagnosed GD, antithyroid drugs for less than 3 months. PBMC RNA served as the TCR library source. These data also featured in a second study, about T cells in Graves' hyperthyroidism and ophthalmopathy.

V and J are TRBV20-1 and TRBJ1-2; a weak D match, TRBD1 (5 bases). The receptor was isolated from a woman under 40 with Graves disease. The specimen was peripheral blood mononuclear cells (PBMCs), collected at new diagnosis, from a patient treated with antithyroid drugs. The CDR3 sequence is CSARGTQESYTF. The DNA of the CDR3 is TGCAGTGCTAGAGGCACACAGGAGAGCTACACCTTC.